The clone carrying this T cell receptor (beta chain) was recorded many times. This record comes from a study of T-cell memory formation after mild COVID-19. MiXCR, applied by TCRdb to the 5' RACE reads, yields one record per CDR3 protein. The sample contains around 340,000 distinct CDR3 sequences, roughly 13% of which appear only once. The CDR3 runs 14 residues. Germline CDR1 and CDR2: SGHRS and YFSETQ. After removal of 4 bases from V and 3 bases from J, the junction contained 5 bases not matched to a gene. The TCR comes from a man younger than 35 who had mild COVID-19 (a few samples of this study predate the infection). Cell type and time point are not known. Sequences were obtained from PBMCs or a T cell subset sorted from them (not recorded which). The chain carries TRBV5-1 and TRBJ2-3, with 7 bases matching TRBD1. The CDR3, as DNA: TGCGCCAGCAGCCCCGGACAGGTTACAGATACGCAGTATTTT. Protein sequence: CASSPGQVTDTQYF.